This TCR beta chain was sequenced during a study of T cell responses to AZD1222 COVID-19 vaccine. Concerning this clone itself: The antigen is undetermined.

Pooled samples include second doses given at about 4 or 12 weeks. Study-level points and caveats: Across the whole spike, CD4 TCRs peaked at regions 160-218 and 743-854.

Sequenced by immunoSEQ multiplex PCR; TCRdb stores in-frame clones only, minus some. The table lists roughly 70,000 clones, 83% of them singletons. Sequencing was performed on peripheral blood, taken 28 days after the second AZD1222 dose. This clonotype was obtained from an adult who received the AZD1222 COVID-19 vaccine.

CDR3 region: CASRGGYATNEKLFF. CDR3 nucleotides: TGTGCCAGCCGGGGCGGATATGCAACTAATGAAAAACTGTTTTTT. The chain combines TRBV19 with TRBJ1-4, with D tentatively TRBD1 (5 bases). The CDR3 has 15 amino acids. Per the germline V gene, CDR1 is LNHDA and CDR2 is SQIVND (reference sequence). Trimming stripped 9 bases from V and 0 bases from J, with 14 bases between.